Listed here are 5 T cell receptor beta chains from one sample, sequenced in a study of T cell responses to AZD1222 COVID-19 vaccine. Some clones are missing from TCRdb's copy, which holds only in-frame ones; the method was immunoSEQ multiplex PCR. The sample yields some 170,000 clones, approximately 92% seen once. The specimen was peripheral blood, collected on day 0 of AZD1222 vaccination. These receptor sequences come from an adult in good health.

The chain is built from TRBV2 and TRBJ1-1; 7 bases map to TRBD1. With 3 bases clipped from V and 0 bases from J, the junction kept 4 bases outside the gene matches. This CDR3 is 15 amino acids long. CDR1 and CDR2 (germline): SNHLY, FYNNEI. CDR3 residues: CASSELGQLNTEAFF. Here the CDR3 DNA reads TGTGCCAGCAGTGAGTTGGGACAGTTGAACACTGAAGCTTTCTTT.

The chain recombines TRBV11-2 with TRBJ2-2, with 10 bases lining up with TRBD2. The V gene end was trimmed by 1 base and the J gene end by 7 bases; junction bases not matched to a gene: 9. CDR3 size: 17 residues. Germline loops: CDR1 SGHAT, CDR2 FQNNGV. CDR3 loop: CASSLGRLAGADGELFF. CDR3 DNA: TGTGCCAGCAGCTTAGGGAGACTAGCGGGCGCGGACGGGGAGCTGTTTTTT.

This clone appeared once. The genes are TRBV5-1 and TRBJ1-1; no clear D. V lost 0 bases and J lost 0, with 9 bases in between. CDR3 size: 15 residues. Germline V gives CDR1 SGHRS, CDR2 YFSETQ. The CDR3 spells CASSLVGGVNTEAFF. CDR3 nucleotide sequence: TGCGCCAGCAGCTTGGTAGGCGGGGTGAACACTGAAGCTTTCTTT.

CDR3 sequence reads: CASRGTSGIIGEQFF. In nucleotides, the CDR3 is TGTGCCAGCAGGGGGACTAGCGGGATTATCGGTGAGCAGTTCTTC. The chain links TRBV7-9 to TRBJ2-1, with TRBD2 identical over 13 bases. The CDR3 covers 15 residues. Germline-derived CDR1 and CDR2 are SEHNR and FQNEAQ (reference sequence). Losses at the gene ends were 6 bases for V and 9 bases for J; bases not matched to a gene: 8.

The chain combines TRBV19 with TRBJ1-1; 7 bases are a match to TRBD1. CDR3 size: 12 residues. The germline V gene encodes CDR1 LNHDA and CDR2 SQIVND (reference sequence). V shed 5 bases, J shed 10 bases, and the junction held 7 bases outside the gene matches. CDR3 DNA sequence: TGTGCCAGTAGTCTGGAGACAGGGCGAGCTTTCTTT. Protein product: CASSLETGRAFF. Together with reference TRBV19 and TRBJ1-1, the CDR3 gives the full variable domain: DGGITQSPKYLFRKEGQNVTLSCEQNLNHDAMYWYRQDPGQGLRLIYYSQIVNDFQKGDIAEGYSVSREKKESFPLTVTSAQKNPTAFYLCASSLETGRAFFGQGTRLTVV.